Listed below are T cell receptor beta chains from one sample, sequenced in a study of T cell repertoires in cytomegalovirus infection. TCRdb itself ran the reads through MiXCR, one entry per CDR3 protein. The sample lists 150,000 to 190,000 distinct CDR3 sequences; 23% were seen once. The sample comprised PBMCs. These receptors came from a human donor in good health (CMV status not recorded). Some clones in this sample may be carry-over from other donors' samples. CDR3s include the opening cysteine and the closing phenylalanine or tryptophan. A D gene is named only where the DNA matches it firmly. Clone size, where shown, is once, few, many, or a class for clones that have expanded.

V gene,clone size,J gene,D gene,CDR3 DNA,CDR3 protein
TRBV28,few,TRBJ2-5,TRBD2,TGTGCCAGCAGGTCTAGCGGTGCGACGGTGACCCAGTACTTC,CASRSSGATVTQYF
TRBV28,.,TRBJ1-3,TRBD1,TGTGCCAGCAGCTATGGGTCGAGGACAGGGGGAAACACCATATATTTT,CASSYGSRTGGNTIYF
TRBV11-2,many,TRBJ2-3,TRBD2,TGTGCCAGCAGCTCCGGACTAGCGGGAGGGGTCACAGATACGCAGTATTTT,CASSSGLAGGVTDTQYF
TRBV6-1,many,TRBJ2-1,.,TGTGCCAGCAGTGAAGCGGGGGATGGCTACAATGAGCAGTTCTTC,CASSEAGDGYNEQFF
TRBV29-1,.,TRBJ2-1,.,TGCAGCCCAGTGGGGGGGCCCTACAATGAGCAGTTCTTC,CSPVGGPYNEQFF
TRBV20-1,many,TRBJ2-3,TRBD1,TGCAGTGCTAGAGAAACAGGGGCCTGGACAGATACGCAGTATTTT,CSARETGAWTDTQYF
TRBV12-5,few,TRBJ2-1,TRBD2,TGTGCTAGTGGTTTGGTTGGCGGGGGGAAGGGGAATGAGCAGTTCTTC,CASGLVGGGKGNEQFF
TRBV6-1,.,TRBJ1-1,.,TGTGCCAGCAGGGGGGGGGCAGCAAACACTGAAGCTTTCTTT,CASRGGAANTEAFF
TRBV6-1,.,TRBJ2-5,.,TGTGCCAGCAGTGAAGGGGGGTACCAAGAGACCCAGTACTTC,CASSEGGYQETQYF
TRBV7-9,few,TRBJ1-2,.,TGTGCCAGCAGTCCCTCCGGGACTCCAAAAAACTATGGCTACACCTTC,CASSPSGTPKNYGYTF
TRBV7-8,few,TRBJ1-2,.,TGTGCCAGCAGCTTCAGCCAGGGCTATGGCTACACCTTC,CASSFSQGYGYTF
TRBV6-6,few,TRBJ2-3,.,TGTGCCAGCAGAATGGCAGGGCGAGGGAGCACAGATACGCAGTATTTT,CASRMAGRGSTDTQYF
TRBV20-1,.,TRBJ2-3,.,TGCAGTGCTAGAGATCTGGGGGATTTTAGCACAGATACGCAGTATTTT,CSARDLGDFSTDTQYF
TRBV6-5,.,TRBJ2-1,TRBD2,TGTGCCAGCAGTTACGGGACTAGTGGCGATGAGCAGTTCTTC,CASSYGTSGDEQFF
TRBV7-2,many,TRBJ2-1,TRBD2,TGTGCCAGCAGCTCGGGGGGGGGGGCCTACAATGAGCAGTTCTTC,CASSSGGGAYNEQFF
TRBV7-2,many,TRBJ2-1,.,TGTGCCAGCAGCTTACGGTCACACCAGTTCTTC,CASSLRSHQFF
TRBV4-1,.,TRBJ1-3,.,TGCGCCAGCAGCCAAGATCCGAAGGGGCGAAGCTCTGGAAACACCATATATTTT,CASSQDPKGRSSGNTIYF
TRBV7-3,many,TRBJ1-5,.,TGTGCCAGCAGCCTCAACCCCGAGAGGATAATAAGTAATCAGCCCCAGCATTTT,CASSLNPERIISNQPQHF
TRBV28,many,TRBJ2-7,.,TGTGCCAGCAGTTTAAACCTGAACGAGCAGTACTTC,CASSLNLNEQYF
TRBV12-3/TRBV12-4,.,TRBJ2-7,TRBD1,TGTGCCAGCAGTCCGGGGACAGGGGGCGAGCAGTACTTC,CASSPGTGGEQYF
TRBV4-1,.,TRBJ2-7,TRBD2,TGCGCCAGCAGCCAAGGGCGGGGGGAAGACGAGCAGTACTTC,CASSQGRGEDEQYF
TRBV6-5,.,TRBJ1-1,.,TGTGCCAGCAGTTATGAAGGGGCGGTGAACACTGAAGCTTTCTTT,CASSYEGAVNTEAFF
TRBV7-8,many,TRBJ2-3,TRBD1,TGTGCCAGCAGCTCCCGGACAGGGGGCGGGACAGATACGCAGTATTTT,CASSSRTGGGTDTQYF
TRBV7-9,few,TRBJ1-2,.,TGTGCCAGCAGCGACAGTCTCTATGGCTACACCTTC,CASSDSLYGYTF
TRBV2,few,TRBJ2-5,TRBD1,TGTGCCAGCAGTGCGGGGACAGGGGGGTTTGAGACCCAGTACTTC,CASSAGTGGFETQYF
TRBV29-1,.,TRBJ2-5,.,TGCAGCGTTGATTCAGGGGTGAAAGAGACCCAGTACTTC,CSVDSGVKETQYF
TRBV7-2,many,TRBJ2-5,.,TGTGCCAGCAGTTCCTTAGATGGAATTCCACTCCAGGAGACCCAGTACTTC,CASSSLDGIPLQETQYF
TRBV24-1,.,TRBJ2-4,TRBD1,TGTGCCACCAGTGATTCCGGGACAGGGGGTAACATTCAGTACTTC,CATSDSGTGGNIQYF
TRBV19,few,TRBJ1-1,.,TGTGCCAGTAGTACTGTGAACAGGGACATGGGCACTGAAGCTTTCTTT,CASSTVNRDMGTEAFF
TRBV7-4,.,TRBJ1-2,.,TGTGCCAGCAGCTCCCGTGGGGCTAACTATGGCTACACCTTC,CASSSRGANYGYTF
TRBV20-1,.,TRBJ2-7,TRBD1,TGCAGTGCTAGAGCTGGACAGGAAGGGCAGTACTTC,CSARAGQEGQYF
TRBV7-9,.,TRBJ1-1,.,TGTGCCAGCAGCAACCCCGAAGGGGTTAACACTGAAGCTTTCTTT,CASSNPEGVNTEAFF
TRBV7-9,many,TRBJ1-4,.,TGTGCCAGCAGCTTGGGAGGGGGAGAGGTGGAACTGTTTTTT,CASSLGGGEVELFF
TRBV7-9,.,TRBJ2-5,TRBD1,TGTGCCAGCAGCCAATTCCCCTCCCTGACAGGGGCCCAAGAGACCCAGTACTTC,CASSQFPSLTGAQETQYF
TRBV28,.,TRBJ1-1,TRBD1,TGTGCCAGCAGTTTAGGTTCCGGGACAGGGGAAACTGAAGCTTTCTTT,CASSLGSGTGETEAFF
TRBV6-5,.,TRBJ2-1,.,TGTGCCAGCAGCTACCGAACCACAGGCGTCAGCTCCTACAATGAGCAGTTCTTC,CASSYRTTGVSSYNEQFF
TRBV28,few,TRBJ2-1,TRBD2,TGTGCCAGCGTGGGGACTAGCGGATACAATGAGCAGTTCTTC,CASVGTSGYNEQFF
TRBV6-6,few,TRBJ2-7,.,TGTGCCAGCAGTTACTCGAGAAGGGGGGGAAAATCTTACGAGCAGTACTTC,CASSYSRRGGKSYEQYF
TRBV11-2,.,TRBJ2-7,TRBD2,TGTGCCAGCAGCTATACTAGCGGGAGTATCAACGAGCAGTACTTC,CASSYTSGSINEQYF
TRBV4-1,many,TRBJ1-1,.,TGCGCCAGCAGCCAACGAGCAGGGTCCCTTATGAACACTGAAGCTTTCTTT,CASSQRAGSLMNTEAFF
TRBV4-3,many,TRBJ1-5,.,TGCGCCAGCAGCCCAGACCCAGGGGACTCTCAGCCCCAGCATTTT,CASSPDPGDSQPQHF
TRBV2,.,TRBJ1-2,.,TGTGCCAGCAGTGACTTGGTCCTGATCTATGGCTACACCTTC,CASSDLVLIYGYTF
TRBV7-2,many,TRBJ1-3,.,TGTGCCAGCAGCCCCGGAGAGAGGGAGAACACCATATATTTT,CASSPGERENTIYF
TRBV6-5,many,TRBJ2-7,.,TGTGCCAGCAGTTACGGGGTGAACAGGGCCCTATCCTACGAGCAGTACTTC,CASSYGVNRALSYEQYF
TRBV7-9,.,TRBJ1-1,.,TGTGCCAGCAGCGCCACAGGGCTCGATGAAGCTTTCTTT,CASSATGLDEAFF
TRBV6-1,many,TRBJ2-3,.,TGTGCCAGCAGTGAAGCGGGTGGGCAGCGGACGCAGTATTTT,CASSEAGGQRTQYF
TRBV4-3,.,TRBJ1-1,.,TGCGCCAGCAGCCAAGATGGGGGAGGGCCTAACACTGAAGCTTTCTTT,CASSQDGGGPNTEAFF
TRBV7-3,many,TRBJ1-1,TRBD1,TGTGCCAGCAGCTTAAGCGCAGGGGGCAGGACTGAAGCTTTCTTT,CASSLSAGGRTEAFF
TRBV7-2,.,TRBJ1-1,.,TGTGCCAGCAGCTTAGCGCCCTCACAGGGACTGAACACTGAAGCTTTCTTT,CASSLAPSQGLNTEAFF
TRBV12-3/TRBV12-4,.,TRBJ2-7,.,TGTGCCAGCAGTTGGGGTGGCGAGCAGTACTTC,CASSWGGEQYF
TRBV6-1,.,TRBJ2-7,.,TGTGCCAGCAGTGCGCTAGCGTTTTACGAGCAGTACTTC,CASSALAFYEQYF
TRBV27,few,TRBJ2-1,.,TGTGCCAGCAGTTTGGTCAGGACAGATTATATCTCCTACAATGAGCAGTTCTTC,CASSLVRTDYISYNEQFF
TRBV28,many,TRBJ1-2,.,TGTGCCAGCACTGGACAGAACTATGGCTACACCTTC,CASTGQNYGYTF
TRBV7-8,few,TRBJ2-7,.,TGTGCCAGCAGAGGGGAGCACGAGCAGTACTTC,CASRGEHEQYF
TRBV7-8,many,TRBJ1-5,.,TGTGCCAGCAGCTTAGCCTTCGGGAATCAGCCCCAGCATTTT,CASSLAFGNQPQHF
TRBV7-2,many,TRBJ2-1,TRBD2,TGTGCCAGCAGCTTAGGCGGGAGTGGGGGCAATGAGCAGTTCTTC,CASSLGGSGGNEQFF
TRBV28,.,TRBJ1-2,.,TGTGCCAGCAGGACAAACGCGGGAAACTATGGCTACACCTTC,CASRTNAGNYGYTF
TRBV5-6,many,TRBJ2-7,TRBD1,TGTGCCAGCAGCCTCCTCGAGGGGGCCCACTACGAGCAGTACTTC,CASSLLEGAHYEQYF
TRBV7-2,many,TRBJ2-5,TRBD2,TGTGCCAGCAGCTTAAACCGTAGGGGGCTGGCTAGCGGGATGGGCGAGACCCAGTACTTC,CASSLNRRGLASGMGETQYF
TRBV28,few,TRBJ1-4,.,TGTGCCAGCAGTTTAGGGGGTAGGCATGAAAAACTGTTTTTT,CASSLGGRHEKLFF